What follows describes a single T cell receptor (beta chain). What it binds is unknown. This sample is part of a study of T cell responses to AZD1222 COVID-19 vaccine. Study-wide results and limits: Females outnumbered males among donors, who were mostly white British; clonal diversity was possibly underestimated. Distributed over spike, vaccine-associated CD4 TCRs predominated at 160-218 and 743-854. Within unmutated variant regions lay the reported targets of nearly half of spike-specific TCRs.

Some clones are missing from TCRdb's copy, which holds only in-frame ones; the method was immunoSEQ multiplex PCR. The table records fewer than 90,000 clones, 75% to 95% of them present only once. Pooled samples include second doses given at about 4 or 12 weeks. Looked up from germline, CDR1 is LNHDA and CDR2 is SQIVND (reference sequence). V was pared by 5 bases and J by 9 bases, with 14 bases between. This CDR3 spans 14 amino acids. The V and J genes are TRBV19 and TRBJ1-6; D is possibly TRBD1 (5 bases). The sequenced sample was peripheral blood, obtained 28 days after the second AZD1222 dose. The TCR originated in an adult who received the AZD1222 COVID-19 vaccine. The CDR3 DNA is TGTGCCAGTAGTGGCGGGGCAGGGACTTCACCCCTCCACTTT. This gives the protein CASSGGAGTSPLHF.